This T cell receptor (beta chain) was sequenced in a study of cytomegalovirus exposure and HLA in healthy donors. Study results and limitations: Rarity held for most TCR sequences, but there were some public TCRs that occurred in many donors. Researchers reported from a later analysis that most CMV-associated TCR beta chains appeared HLA-restricted.

Primers for the PCR totalled 60 Vbeta and 13 Jbeta. TCRdb keeps only in-frame clones here, not all; method: immunoSEQ multiplex PCR. The sample has some 190,000 clones; 70% to 80% are singletons. A word on this clone: Its antigen is currently unknown.

This CDR3 region has 14 residues. Between the trimmed V and J ends, which lost 0 bases and 5 bases, there was a span of 11 bases. Germline assignment: CDR1 SGHDT and CDR2 YYEEEE. This receptor was identified in a woman in her 30s in good health and CMV-seropositive. This chain uses TRBV5-6 with TRBJ1-1; D is possibly TRBD1 (6 bases). Sequencing was done on a sample of PBMCs. The CDR3 spells CASSLEGRGTEAFF. In DNA form, the CDR3 reads TGTGCCAGCAGCTTGGAAGGGAGGGGGACTGAAGCTTTCTTT.